A selection of T cell receptor beta chains follows, all from one sample in a study of immune cell composition in non-small cell lung cancer. Clones were read by immunoSEQ multiplex PCR, and TCRdb kept only the in-frame ones, dropping some. There are about 13,000 clones in the sample; over 65% occur only once, and roughly an eighth lies in the top ten. Sequencing was performed on lung tumor tissue. These receptors were collected from a human donor with non-small cell lung cancer. Both conserved end residues are part of each CDR3. D genes are given only for firm matches. The listing skips clone size in some rows; elsewhere it reads once, few, many or a size class.

abundance,v_gene,j_gene,d_gene,CDR3aa,CDR3nt
few,TRBV6-5,TRBJ2-1,TRBD2,CASSRDYEQFF,TGTGCCAGCAGTCGGGACTACGAGCAGTTCTTC
few,TRBV4-2,TRBJ2-7,.,CASSQDTGDEQYF,TGTGCCAGCAGCCAAGATACGGGGGACGAGCAGTACTTC
.,TRBV15,TRBJ2-1,TRBD2,CATSRDIAGVYNEQFF,TGTGCCACCAGCAGAGATATAGCGGGGGTCTACAATGAGCAGTTCTTC
.,TRBV29-1,TRBJ1-2,.,CSVEMIMERYTF,TGCAGCGTTGAAATGATAATGGAGCGCTACACCTTC
.,TRBV29-1,TRBJ2-5,TRBD1,CSVPRTGTQETQYF,TGCAGCGTTCCAAGGACAGGGACCCAAGAGACCCAGTACTTC
few,TRBV6-1,TRBJ1-1,TRBD1,CASSLTGGGTEAFF,TGTGCCAGCAGTCTGACAGGGGGAGGAACTGAAGCTTTCTTT
few,TRBV30,TRBJ2-4,TRBD2,CAWTSGRRLDIQYF,TGTGCCTGGACTAGCGGGAGGAGACTCGACATTCAGTACTTC
.,TRBV7-2,TRBJ1-3,TRBD1,CASRLGQGLNTIYF,TGTGCCAGCAGGCTGGGACAGGGGTTAAACACCATATATTTT
few,TRBV18,TRBJ2-5,.,CASSPSEETQYF,TGTGCCAGCTCGCCGTCTGAGGAGACCCAGTACTTC
.,TRBV4-3,TRBJ2-7,TRBD2,CASSQDLEVGGSKYEQYF,TGCGCCAGCAGCCAAGATCTTGAGGTAGGCGGGAGTAAGTACGAGCAGTACTTC
.,TRBV6-1,TRBJ2-1,TRBD2,CASHTQRGFFSEQFF,TGTGCCAGTCATACCCAGCGGGGGTTTTTTAGTGAGCAGTTCTTC
.,TRBV2,TRBJ2-2,TRBD1,CATRFGQGAWGELFF,TGTGCCACCCGATTTGGACAGGGGGCTTGGGGGGAGCTGTTTTTT
.,TRBV7-2,TRBJ1-2,TRBD1,CASSLGQGRGYTF,TGTGCCAGCAGCCTGGGACAGGGAAGAGGCTACACCTTC
once,TRBV11-3,TRBJ2-7,TRBD2,CASSLLTPSASSGVSYEQYF,TGTGCCAGCAGCTTATTGACCCCGAGTGCTTCTAGCGGGGTCTCCTACGAGCAGTACTTC
.,TRBV27,TRBJ2-6,TRBD1,CASSFVGQASLSGANVLTF,TGTGCCAGCAGTTTTGTTGGACAGGCATCCCTCTCTGGGGCCAACGTCCTGACTTTC
.,TRBV19,TRBJ2-4,.,CASSKKGEAKNIQYF,TGTGCCAGTAGTAAGAAAGGGGAAGCCAAAAACATTCAGTACTTC
large,TRBV4-1,TRBJ2-7,TRBD1,CASSPLGTGESYEQYF,TGCGCCAGCAGCCCCCTCGGGACAGGGGAATCCTACGAGCAGTACTTC
.,TRBV7-2,TRBJ2-2,.,CASSLDLASNTGELFF,TGTGCCAGCAGCTTAGATCTAGCGTCGAACACCGGGGAGCTGTTTTTT
.,TRBV2,TRBJ2-7,.,CASSLSKESREYF,TGTGCCAGCAGTCTTTCCAAGGAGAGTAGAGAGTACTTC
.,TRBV7-8,TRBJ2-1,.,CASSGGGEDNEQFF,TGTGCCAGCAGCGGTGGCGGGGAAGACAATGAGCAGTTCTTC
.,TRBV5-1,TRBJ2-4,TRBD1,CAIFTGAFLAKNIQYF,TGCGCCATCTTTACAGGGGCCTTCCTAGCCAAAAACATTCAGTACTTC
.,TRBV15,TRBJ2-5,TRBD1,CATSDRDQETQYF,TGTGCCACCAGCGACAGGGACCAAGAGACCCAGTACTTC
.,TRBV10-3,TRBJ1-2,.,CAISDTTGRVGGYTF,TGTGCCATCAGTGATACAACAGGTCGAGTAGGTGGCTACACCTTC
.,TRBV30,TRBJ2-3,.,CAWSVSLASTDTQYF,TGTGCCTGGAGTGTAAGCCTAGCGAGCACAGATACGCAGTATTTT
.,TRBV6-5,TRBJ1-1,.,CASFPPGSPEAFF,TGTGCCAGCTTTCCTCCCGGGAGTCCTGAAGCTTTCTTT
few,TRBV7-8,TRBJ1-2,.,CASSEAGYLRGYTF,TGTGCCAGCAGCGAAGCGGGGTATCTACGTGGCTACACCTTC
.,TRBV9,TRBJ1-3,.,CASARSGGPGNTIYF,TGTGCCAGCGCCCGTTCCGGGGGGCCAGGAAACACCATATATTTT
few,TRBV2,TRBJ1-6,.,CASTSGRPYNSPLHF,TGTGCCAGCACGTCAGGGAGGCCTTATAATTCACCCCTCCACTTT
.,TRBV6-5,TRBJ1-6,.,CASSYGGVEASPLHF,TGTGCCAGCAGTTACGGAGGGGTCGAAGCTTCACCCCTCCACTTT
medium-sized,TRBV27,TRBJ1-2,TRBD1,CASSWDSSSF,TGTGCCAGCAGCTGGGACAGCTCCTCTTTC
once,TRBV7-9,TRBJ2-2,TRBD2,CASSLRREGTGELFF,TGTGCCAGCAGCTTACGCAGGGAGGGCACCGGGGAGCTGTTTTTT
.,TRBV7-8,TRBJ2-2,.,CASSLRAGANTGELFF,TGTGCCAGCAGCTTACGAGCAGGCGCGAACACCGGGGAGCTGTTTTTT